This passage covers 19 T cell receptor beta chains from one sample sequenced in a study of shared clonotypes between healthy human individuals. The method was immunoSEQ multiplex PCR; TCRdb's version includes in-frame clones alone and lacks a portion of them. The sample comprises approximately 1,500,000 clones, 98% of which are singletons, and about 0.42% rests with the top ten. The sequencing input was naive CD4+ T cells sorted from blood. Subset here: CD45RA+ positively selected. These receptors were collected from a man younger than 45 in good health.

The rearrangement uses TRBV2 and TRBJ1-4; possible D gene TRBD1, 5 bases. The germline V gene has CDR1 SNHLY and CDR2 FYNNEI. Between the trimmed V and J ends, which lost 11 bases and 5 bases, there was a span of 15 bases. The CDR3 length is 13 residues. The CDR3 DNA reads as TGTGCCTCAACCCGGGGCCGGAATGAAAAACTGTTTTTT. As protein: CASTRGRNEKLFF.

The chain links TRBV2 to TRBJ2-5; no reliable D call. Deletions cut 3 bases from V and 4 bases from J, with 9 bases between. Germline values: CDR1 SNHLY, CDR2 FYNNEI. CDR3 size: 13 residues. The DNA of the CDR3 is TGTGCCAGCAGTGACTCAGAAGGAGAGACCCAGTACTTC. Encoded protein: CASSDSEGETQYF.

V gene TRBV19 combines with J gene TRBJ1-2, with a possible D match to TRBD1 (6 bases). The CDR3 is 14 amino acids. Trimming removed 10 bases from V and 0 bases from J, with 15 bases in between. Looked up from germline, CDR1 is LNHDA and CDR2 is SQIVND (reference sequence). This CDR3 reads CATSQGMANYGYTF. CDR3 nucleotides: TGTGCCACCTCACAGGGAATGGCTAACTATGGCTACACCTTC. The full variable domain, in which reference TRBV19 and TRBJ1-2 provide the parts outside the CDR3, is DGGITQSPKYLFRKEGQNVTLSCEQNLNHDAMYWYRQDPGQGLRLIYYSQIVNDFQKGDIAEGYSVSREKKESFPLTVTSAQKNPTAFYLCATSQGMANYGYTFGSGTRLTVV.

V gene TRBV5-5 combines with J gene TRBJ2-3; 7 nucleotides align to TRBD2. Germline V gene sequence: CDR1 SGHKS, CDR2 YYEKEE (reference sequence). CDR3 length: 18 residues. The ends lost 0 bases at V and 0 bases at J; junction bases unmatched: 10. In nucleotides, the CDR3 is TGTGCCAGCAGCTTGGTGCCTGTGGGGGAGGGGAGCACAGATACGCAGTATTTT. It specifies CASSLVPVGEGSTDTQYF. Supplemented by reference TRBV5-5 and TRBJ2-3, the full variable domain reads DAGVTQSPTHLIKTRGQQVTLRCSPISGHKSVSWYQQVLGQGPQFIFQYYEKEERGRGNFPDRFSARQFPNYSSELNVNALLLGDSALYLCASSLVPVGEGSTDTQYFGPGTRLTVL.

This rearrangement joins TRBV6-1 to TRBJ2-7, with unresolved D. Looked up from germline, CDR1 is MNHNS and CDR2 is SASEGT. Trimming stripped 2 bases from V and 5 bases from J, with 7 bases between. This CDR3 comprises 12 residues. The CDR3 sequence: CASSEQKNEQYF. CDR3 coding DNA: TGTGCCAGCAGTGAACAAAAGAACGAGCAGTACTTC.

The chain combines TRBV7-9 with TRBJ2-1; 7 bases agree with TRBD2. The trim removed 5 bases at V and 6 bases at J, leaving 10 bases unmatched. This CDR3 region has 15 residues. CDR1 SEHNR and CDR2 FQNEAQ come from the germline V gene (reference sequence). Here the CDR3 DNA reads TGTGCCAGCAGCACAAGTGACGGACTAGTCAATGAGCAGTTCTTC. Its translation is CASSTSDGLVNEQFF.

The V and J genes are TRBV5-5 and TRBJ1-5; 8 bases are shared with TRBD1. Germline V CDR1 and CDR2: SGHKS, YYEKEE (reference sequence). V lost 4 bases and J lost 6; bases outside the gene matches: 24. This CDR3 is 20 amino acids long. CDR3 in DNA: TGTGCCAGCAGCCCTGGATGGGGCTCGCTAGGCAGGGGGCAAGGTCAGCCCCAGCATTTT. It specifies CASSPGWGSLGRGQGQPQHF.

Comments on this clone: This CDR3 is also generated by other DNA sequences in the sample. V is TRBV7-3 and J is TRBJ2-3, with 9 bases fitting TRBD2. Germline assignment: CDR1 SGHTA and CDR2 FQGTGA. The CDR3 sequence is 15 residues long. V lost 2 bases and J lost 3; bases outside the gene matches: 3. CDR3 DNA: TGTGCCAGCAGCTTAGGCGGGAGGGGGACAGATACGCAGTATTTT. Translated, it gives CASSLGGRGTDTQYF.

Note on this clone: Other DNA sequences in this specimen translate into the identical CDR3. V gene TRBV20-1 combines with J gene TRBJ2-7; D not resolved. From germline, CDR1 is DFQATT and CDR2 SNEGSKA (reference sequence). The CDR3 runs to 11 residues. Trimming pared 6 bases from V and 5 bases from J, leaving 11 bases between. The CDR3 sequence is CSAPSLDEQYF. CDR3 in DNA: TGCAGTGCCCCCTCCCTGGACGAGCAGTACTTC.

This chain links TRBV6-5 with TRBJ1-2; a weak D match, TRBD1 (5 bases). Germline V gene lookup returns CDR1 MNHEY and CDR2 SVGAGI. The V gene lost 1 base and the J gene lost 3 bases, with 12 bases spanning the gap. The CDR3 sequence is 15 residues long. CDR3 sequence: CASSYFPGTDYGYTF. The DNA of the CDR3 is TGTGCCAGCAGTTACTTCCCCGGGACGGACTATGGCTACACCTTC.

The chain recombines TRBV14 with TRBJ2-7, with D tentatively TRBD1 (5 bases). With 1 base removed from V and 0 bases from J, the gap between germline ends came to 28 bases. The germline V gene has CDR1 SGHDN and CDR2 FVKESK. CDR3 length: 21 residues. This CDR3 is CASSQGILGYKTEPLSYEQYF. The CDR3 DNA sequence: TGTGCCAGCAGCCAAGGAATTTTGGGTTACAAGACAGAGCCTCTCTCCTACGAGCAGTACTTC.

The J gene is TRBJ2-5, the V gene TRBV11-1; possible D gene TRBD1, 5 bases. The CDR3 covers 14 residues. Trimming pared 5 bases from V and 3 bases from J, leaving 13 bases between. In germline, CDR1 is SGHAT, CDR2 FQDESV (reference sequence). The CDR3 here is CASSRTLQEETQYF. Written as DNA, the CDR3 is TGTGCCAGCAGCCGTACCCTACAGGAAGAGACCCAGTACTTC.

The chain uses TRBV7-9 and TRBJ1-2; 7 positions agree with TRBD1. The CDR3 loop spans 16 amino acids. Trimming cost V 1 base and J 4 bases; bases outside gene matches: 9. Germline CDR1 and CDR2: SEHNR and FQNEAQ (reference sequence). CDR3 loop: CASSLGQGTTFYGYTF. CDR3 bases: TGTGCCAGCAGCTTAGGACAGGGTACCACCTTCTATGGCTACACCTTC.

This chain joins TRBV6-5 and TRBJ2-3; TRBD2 might be the D (6 bases). With 0 bases removed from V and 7 bases from J, the gap between germline ends came to 17 bases. Germline V CDR1 and CDR2: MNHEY, SVGAGI. This CDR3 region has 16 residues. Here the CDR3 reads CASSYSGGVPQNTQYF. The CDR3 DNA follows: TGTGCCAGCAGTTACTCGGGGGGTGTCCCCCAGAATACGCAGTATTTT.

V and J are TRBV19 and TRBJ1-2, with D unresolved. V lost 7 bases and J 0 bases, leaving 6 bases between the germline ends. CDR3 length: 12 amino acids. Germline V gives CDR1 LNHDA, CDR2 SQIVND (reference sequence). The CDR3 loop is CASMQANYGYTF. The CDR3 nucleotides are TGTGCCAGTATGCAAGCTAACTATGGCTACACCTTC.

The V call is TRBV4-1, the J call TRBJ2-1; no firm D call. The CDR3 spans 11 residues. V was clipped by 2 bases and J by 9 bases, with 5 bases between them. Germline CDR1 MGHRA, CDR2 YSYEKL. The CDR3 reads CASSQKGEQFF. DNA for the CDR3: TGCGCCAGCAGCCAAAAAGGTGAGCAGTTCTTC.

The J gene is TRBJ2-7, the V gene TRBV5-8, with D hard to call. V lost 4 bases and J 9 bases, leaving 20 bases between the germline ends. Germline V gene data show CDR1 as SGHTS and CDR2 as YDEGEE. The CDR3 sequence is 14 residues long. CDR3 DNA sequence: TGTGCCAGCAGCGCTCTTAAAAGTTATTCGTCGCAGTACTTC. Its translation is CASSALKSYSSQYF. Combining the CDR3 with reference TRBV5-8 and TRBJ2-7 gives the whole variable domain EAGVTQSPTHLIKTRGQQATLRCSPISGHTSVYWYQQALGLGLQFLLWYDEGEERNRGNFPPRFSGRQFPNYSSELNVNALELEDSALYLCASSALKSYSSQYFGPGTRLTVT.

The J gene is TRBJ2-7, the V gene TRBV18; 7 bases are a match to TRBD1. Germline loops: CDR1 KGHSH, CDR2 LQKENI. The length of the CDR3 is 14 residues. J was trimmed by 2 bases and V by 4 bases; bases with no gene match: 5. DNA of the CDR3: TGTGCCAGCTCACGGGGACAGTCCACCTACGAGCAGTACTTC. As protein: CASSRGQSTYEQYF.

This clone was counted a single time. The chain recombines TRBV5-1 with TRBJ2-3; D not resolved. Between the trimmed V and J ends, which lost 3 bases and 0 bases, there was a span of 14 bases. Germline CDR1 and CDR2: SGHRS and YFSETQ. The CDR3 consists of 16 residues. CDR3 amino acids: CASSSISVSSTDTQYF. CDR3 sequence (DNA): TGCGCCAGCAGCTCGATAAGCGTCTCTAGCACAGATACGCAGTATTTT. The full variable domain, in which reference TRBV5-1 and TRBJ2-3 provide the parts outside the CDR3, is KAGVTQTPRYLIKTRGQQVTLSCSPISGHRSVSWYQQTPGQGLQFLFEYFSETQRNKGNFPGRFSGRQFSNSRSEMNVSTLELGDSALYLCASSSISVSSTDTQYFGPGTRLTVL.